This record covers a single TCR beta chain. The data originate from a study of blood T cell repertoires in COVID-19. Across the whole study: The study drew acute and convalescent COVID-19 samples from the United States, Italy and Spain. PBMCs, B-cell-depleted T cells, or T cells provided the cDNA or gDNA that made up the material.

The CDR3 spans 15 residues. From germline, CDR1 is SEHNR and CDR2 FQNEAQ (reference sequence). V gave up 6 bases and J gave up 1 base; unmatched junction bases: 4. Methods used by the authors: Amplification from reference gene primers served as the basis for estimated nucleated cell counts. TCRdb's table, derived via immunoSEQ multiplex PCR, lists solely in-frame clones and lacks some. The V and J calls and clone size were taken over from that table, and D and trimming were inferred from the DNA. The table includes tens of thousands of clones, more than 75% detected once. The chain carries TRBV7-9 and TRBJ1-3; TRBD1 matches at 9 bases. Sequences were obtained from peripheral blood. The sequence came from a woman in her sixties or seventies with acute or convalescent COVID-19. CDR3 sequence (DNA): TGTGCCAGCAGGGACAGGGGATTTTCTGGAAACACCATATATTTT. Translated: CASRDRGFSGNTIYF.